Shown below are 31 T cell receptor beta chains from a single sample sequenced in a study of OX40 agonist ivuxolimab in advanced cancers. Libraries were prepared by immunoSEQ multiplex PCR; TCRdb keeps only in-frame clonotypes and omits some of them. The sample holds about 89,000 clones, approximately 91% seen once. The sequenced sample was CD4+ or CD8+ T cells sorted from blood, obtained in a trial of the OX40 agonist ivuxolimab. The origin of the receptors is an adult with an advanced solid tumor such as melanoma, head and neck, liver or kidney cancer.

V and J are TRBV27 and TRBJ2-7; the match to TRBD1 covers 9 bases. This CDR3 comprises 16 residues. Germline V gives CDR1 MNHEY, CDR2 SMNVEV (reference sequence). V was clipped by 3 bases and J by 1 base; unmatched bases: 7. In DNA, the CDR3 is TGTGCCAGCAGTTTGGGCTCCGGGACAGGGTCCTACGAGCAGTACTTC. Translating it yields CASSLGSGTGSYEQYF.

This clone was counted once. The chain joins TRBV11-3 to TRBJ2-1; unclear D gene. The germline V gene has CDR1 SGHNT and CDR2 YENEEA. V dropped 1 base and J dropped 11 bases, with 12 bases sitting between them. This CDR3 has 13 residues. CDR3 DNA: TGTGCCAGCAGCTTAGGTAGTCCTGGGCAGCAGTTCTTC. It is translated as CASSLGSPGQQFF.

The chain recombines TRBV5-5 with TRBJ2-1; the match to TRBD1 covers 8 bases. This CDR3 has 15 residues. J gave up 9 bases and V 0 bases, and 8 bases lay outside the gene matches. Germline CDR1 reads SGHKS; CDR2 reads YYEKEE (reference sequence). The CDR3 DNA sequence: TGTGCCAGCAGCTTGGCCCAGGGGGCTCAGGGTGAGCAGTTCTTC. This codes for CASSLAQGAQGEQFF.

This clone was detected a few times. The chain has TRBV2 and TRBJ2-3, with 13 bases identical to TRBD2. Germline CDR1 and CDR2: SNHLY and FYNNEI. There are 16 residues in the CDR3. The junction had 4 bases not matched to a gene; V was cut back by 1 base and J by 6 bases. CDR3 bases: TGTGCCAGCAGTGAAGAGGGACTAGCGGGAAGCGATACGCAGTATTTT. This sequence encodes CASSEEGLAGSDTQYF.

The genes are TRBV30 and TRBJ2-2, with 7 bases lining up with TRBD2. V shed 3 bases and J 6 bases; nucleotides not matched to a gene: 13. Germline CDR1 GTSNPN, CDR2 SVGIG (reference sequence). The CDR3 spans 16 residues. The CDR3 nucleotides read TGTGCCTGGAGCTTCACCGCCTGGGGAGGGCCCGGGGAGCTGTTTTTT. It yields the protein CAWSFTAWGGPGELFF.

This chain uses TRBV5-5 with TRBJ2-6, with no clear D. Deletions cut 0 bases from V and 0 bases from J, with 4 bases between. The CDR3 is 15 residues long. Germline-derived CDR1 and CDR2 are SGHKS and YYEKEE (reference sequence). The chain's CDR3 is CASSLASSGANVLTF. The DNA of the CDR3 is TGTGCCAGCAGCTTGGCCAGCTCTGGGGCCAACGTCCTGACTTTC.

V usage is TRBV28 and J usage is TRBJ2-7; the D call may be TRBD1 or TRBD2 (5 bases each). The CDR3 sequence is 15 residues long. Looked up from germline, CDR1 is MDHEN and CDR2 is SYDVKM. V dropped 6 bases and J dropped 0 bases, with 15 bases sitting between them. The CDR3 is CASSPSGTPSYEQYF. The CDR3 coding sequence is TGTGCCAGCAGCCCCTCCGGGACCCCCTCCTACGAGCAGTACTTC.

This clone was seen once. The DNA of the CDR3 is TGTGCCAGCAGCCCGGACAGTCGGGGTGAGCAGTTCTTC. It translates to CASSPDSRGEQFF. V usage is TRBV5-4 and J usage is TRBJ2-1, with D perhaps matching TRBD1 (6 bases). Germline V gene data show CDR1 as SGHNT and CDR2 as YYREEE (reference sequence). V was cut by 4 bases and J by 9 bases, with 14 bases left in between. This CDR3 comprises 13 residues. The full variable domain, rest sourced from reference TRBV5-4 and TRBJ2-1, is ETGVTQSPTHLIKTRGQQVTLRCSSQSGHNTVSWYQQALGQGPQFIFQYYREEENGRGNFPPRFSGLQFPNYSSELNVNALELDDSALYLCASSPDSRGEQFFGPGTRLTVL.

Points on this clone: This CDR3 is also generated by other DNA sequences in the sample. For the CDR3, the DNA is TGTGCCAGCAGCCGTACTGGATTCTACGAGCAGTACTTC. The encoded protein is CASSRTGFYEQYF. The rearrangement joins TRBV28 to TRBJ2-7, with unresolved D. Per the germline V gene, CDR1 is MDHEN and CDR2 is SYDVKM. Trimming removed 6 bases from V and 3 bases from J, with 12 bases in between. This CDR3 contains 13 residues.

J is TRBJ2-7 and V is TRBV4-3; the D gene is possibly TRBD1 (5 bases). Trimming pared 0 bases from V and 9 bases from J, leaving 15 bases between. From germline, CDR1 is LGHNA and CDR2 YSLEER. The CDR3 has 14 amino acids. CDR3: CASSQDIRDRVQYF. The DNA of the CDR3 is TGCGCCAGCAGCCAAGATATCAGGGATCGAGTGCAGTACTTC.

The CDR3 nucleotides read TGTGCCAGCAGTTTTGGGGCGAATCAGCCCCAGCATTTT. This codes for CASSFGANQPQHF. The chain has TRBV6-1 and TRBJ1-5, with a weak D call TRBD1 (5 bases). CDR1 and CDR2 (germline): MNHNS, SASEGT. Trimming removed 5 bases at V and 4 bases at J, with 9 bases between. This CDR3 region has 13 residues.

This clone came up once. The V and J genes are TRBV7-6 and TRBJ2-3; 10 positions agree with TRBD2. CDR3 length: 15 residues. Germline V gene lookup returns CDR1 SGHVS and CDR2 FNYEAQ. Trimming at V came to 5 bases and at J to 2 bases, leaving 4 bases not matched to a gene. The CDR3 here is CASSEAGGLTDTQYF. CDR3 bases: TGTGCCAGCAGCGAAGCGGGGGGGCTCACAGATACGCAGTATTTT.

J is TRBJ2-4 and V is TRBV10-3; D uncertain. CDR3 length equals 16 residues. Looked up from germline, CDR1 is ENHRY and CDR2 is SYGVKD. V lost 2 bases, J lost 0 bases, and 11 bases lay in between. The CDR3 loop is CAISEAVGLAKNIQYF. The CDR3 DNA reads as TGTGCCATCAGTGAGGCGGTAGGTCTAGCCAAAAACATTCAGTACTTC.

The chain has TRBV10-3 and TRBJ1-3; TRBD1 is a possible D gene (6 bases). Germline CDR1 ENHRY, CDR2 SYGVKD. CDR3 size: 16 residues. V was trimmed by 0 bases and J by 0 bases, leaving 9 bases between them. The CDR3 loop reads CAISESDSFSGNTIYF. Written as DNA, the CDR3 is TGTGCCATCAGTGAGTCGGACAGCTTCTCTGGAAACACCATATATTTT.

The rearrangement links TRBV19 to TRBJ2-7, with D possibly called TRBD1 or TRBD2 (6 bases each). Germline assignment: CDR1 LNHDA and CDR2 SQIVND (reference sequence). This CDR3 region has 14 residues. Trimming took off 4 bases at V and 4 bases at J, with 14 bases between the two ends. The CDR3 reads CASSTGQGRYEQYF. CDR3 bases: TGTGCCAGTAGTACCGGCCAGGGGAGGTACGAGCAGTACTTC. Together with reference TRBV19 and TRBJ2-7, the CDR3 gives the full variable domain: DGGITQSPKYLFRKEGQNVTLSCEQNLNHDAMYWYRQDPGQGLRLIYYSQIVNDFQKGDIAEGYSVSREKKESFPLTVTSAQKNPTAFYLCASSTGQGRYEQYFGPGTRLTVT.

CDR3 loop: CASRLTGIYGYTF. The DNA of the CDR3 is TGTGCCAGCAGGCTGACAGGGATCTATGGCTACACCTTC. The chain couples TRBV6-5 to TRBJ1-2; 7 bases match TRBD1. Germline loops: CDR1 MNHEY, CDR2 SVGAGI. The trim removed 6 bases at V and 4 bases at J, leaving 5 bases unmatched. The CDR3 has 13 residues.

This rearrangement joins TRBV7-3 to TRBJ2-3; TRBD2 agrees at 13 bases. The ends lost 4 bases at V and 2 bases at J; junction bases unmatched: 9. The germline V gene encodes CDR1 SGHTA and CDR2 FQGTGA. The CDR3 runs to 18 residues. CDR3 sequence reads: CASSSTGTSGVVTDTQYF. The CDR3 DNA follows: TGTGCCAGCAGCTCTACCGGGACTAGCGGGGTCGTCACAGATACGCAGTATTTT.

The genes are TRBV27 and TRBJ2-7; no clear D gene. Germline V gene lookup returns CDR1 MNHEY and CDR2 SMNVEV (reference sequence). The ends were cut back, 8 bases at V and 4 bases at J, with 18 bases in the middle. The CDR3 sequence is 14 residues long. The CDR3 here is CASGFTERRYEQYF. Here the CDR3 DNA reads TGTGCCAGCGGCTTTACGGAGCGAAGATACGAGCAGTACTTC.

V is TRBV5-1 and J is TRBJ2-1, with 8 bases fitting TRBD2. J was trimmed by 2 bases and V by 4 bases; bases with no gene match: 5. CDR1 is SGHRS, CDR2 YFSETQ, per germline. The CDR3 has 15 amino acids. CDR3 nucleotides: TGCGCCAGCAGCGCGGGGACTAGTCCCTACAATGAGCAGTTCTTC. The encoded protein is CASSAGTSPYNEQFF.

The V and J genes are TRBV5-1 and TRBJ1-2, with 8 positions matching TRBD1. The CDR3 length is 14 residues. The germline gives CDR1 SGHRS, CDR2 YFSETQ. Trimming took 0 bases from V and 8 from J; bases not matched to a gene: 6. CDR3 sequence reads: CASSLADRAWGYTF. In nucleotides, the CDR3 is TGCGCCAGCAGCTTGGCGGACAGGGCTTGGGGCTACACCTTC.

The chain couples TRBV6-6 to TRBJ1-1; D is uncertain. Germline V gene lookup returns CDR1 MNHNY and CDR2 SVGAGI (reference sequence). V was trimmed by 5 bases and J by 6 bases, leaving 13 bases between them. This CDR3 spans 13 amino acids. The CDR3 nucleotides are TGTGCCAGCAGTCCGCCGGAGTACCCTGAAGCTTTCTTT. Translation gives CASSPPEYPEAFF.

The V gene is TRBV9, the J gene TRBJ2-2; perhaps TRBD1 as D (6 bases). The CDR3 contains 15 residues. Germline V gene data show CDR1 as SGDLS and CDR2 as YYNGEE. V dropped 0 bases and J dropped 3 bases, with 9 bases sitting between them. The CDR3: CASSVVPGDTGELFF. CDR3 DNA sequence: TGTGCCAGCAGCGTAGTTCCAGGGGACACCGGGGAGCTGTTTTTT.

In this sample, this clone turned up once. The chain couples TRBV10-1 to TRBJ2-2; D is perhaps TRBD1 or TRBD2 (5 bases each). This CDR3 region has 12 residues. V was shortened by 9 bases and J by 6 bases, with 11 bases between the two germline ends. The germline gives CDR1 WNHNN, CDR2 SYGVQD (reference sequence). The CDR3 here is CASRGTSGELFF. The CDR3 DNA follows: TGCGCCAGTAGAGGGACCTCCGGGGAGCTGTTTTTT.

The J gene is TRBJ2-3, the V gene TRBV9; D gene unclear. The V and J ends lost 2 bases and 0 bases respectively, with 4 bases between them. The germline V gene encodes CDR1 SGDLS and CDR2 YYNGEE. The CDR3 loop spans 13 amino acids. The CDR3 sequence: CASSVLSTDTQYF. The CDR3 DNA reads TGTGCCAGCAGCGTTCTTAGCACAGATACGCAGTATTTT.

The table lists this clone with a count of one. CDR3 sequence (DNA): TGTGCCAGTAGTATGGGTTTCGGCATGAACACTGAAGCTTTCTTT. It specifies CASSMGFGMNTEAFF. The chain recombines TRBV19 with TRBJ1-1; D not resolved. Germline V gene data show CDR1 as LNHDA and CDR2 as SQIVND (reference sequence). CDR3 size: 15 residues. V lost 3 bases and J 0 bases, leaving 11 bases between the germline ends.

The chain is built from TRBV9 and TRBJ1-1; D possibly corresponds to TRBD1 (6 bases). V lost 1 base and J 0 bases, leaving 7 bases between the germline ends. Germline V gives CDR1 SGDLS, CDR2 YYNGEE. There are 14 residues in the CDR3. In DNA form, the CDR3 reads TGTGCCAGCAGCGTAACAGGGTTGAACACTGAAGCTTTCTTT. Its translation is CASSVTGLNTEAFF.

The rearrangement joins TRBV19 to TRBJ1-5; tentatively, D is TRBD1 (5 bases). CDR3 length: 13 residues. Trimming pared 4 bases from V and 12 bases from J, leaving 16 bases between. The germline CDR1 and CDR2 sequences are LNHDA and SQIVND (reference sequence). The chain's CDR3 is CASSTAPWGVQHF. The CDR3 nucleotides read TGTGCCAGTAGTACGGCCCCATGGGGGGTCCAGCATTTT.

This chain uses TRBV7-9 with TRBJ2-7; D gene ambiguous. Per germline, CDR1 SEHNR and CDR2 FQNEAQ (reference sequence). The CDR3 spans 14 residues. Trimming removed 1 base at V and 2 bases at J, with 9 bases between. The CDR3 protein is CASSLGWLPYEQYF. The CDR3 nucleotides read TGTGCCAGCAGCTTAGGGTGGCTTCCCTACGAGCAGTACTTC.

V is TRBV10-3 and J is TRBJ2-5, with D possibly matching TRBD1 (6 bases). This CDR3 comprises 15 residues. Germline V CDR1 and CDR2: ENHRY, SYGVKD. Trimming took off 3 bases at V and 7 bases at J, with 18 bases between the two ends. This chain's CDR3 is CAISEGSNRAATQYF. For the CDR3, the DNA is TGTGCCATCAGTGAAGGTTCGAACAGGGCCGCGACCCAGTACTTC.

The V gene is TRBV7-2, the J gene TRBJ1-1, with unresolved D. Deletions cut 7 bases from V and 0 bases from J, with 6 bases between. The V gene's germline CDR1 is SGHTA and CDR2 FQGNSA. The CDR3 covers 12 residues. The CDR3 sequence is CASNIMNTEAFF. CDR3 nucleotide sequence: TGTGCCAGCAACATCATGAACACTGAAGCTTTCTTT.

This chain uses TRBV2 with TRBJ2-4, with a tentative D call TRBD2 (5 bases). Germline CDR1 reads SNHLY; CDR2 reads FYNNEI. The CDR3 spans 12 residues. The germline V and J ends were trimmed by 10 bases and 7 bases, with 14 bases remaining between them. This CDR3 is CATSWERNIQYF. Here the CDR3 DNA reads TGTGCCACCTCGTGGGAGCGGAACATTCAGTACTTC.